These T cell receptor beta chains were read from a single sample in a study of patients and donors after allogeneic stem cell transplantation. MiXCR, applied by TCRdb to the RT-PCR reads, yields one record per CDR3 protein. The sample yields around 240,000 distinct CDR3 sequences, roughly 13% seen once. The sample consisted of blood, either unsorted or a sorted T cell fraction (not recorded which). The origin of the receptors is a human donor who was either an allogeneic HSCT recipient or a stem cell or donor lymphocyte infusion donor (not recorded which). It is not recorded whose cells these are; they may come from a transplant donor. CDR3s include the opening cysteine and the closing phenylalanine or tryptophan. Each record gives: J gene, CDR3 length, D gene, V gene, clone size, CDR3 DNA, CDR3 protein. D genes are given only for firm matches. Size is omitted from some rows. Given values are once, few, many or a class for expanded clones.

>TRBJ2-7|14|-|TRBV12-3/TRBV12-4|few
TGTGCCAGCAGTTTAACGGGCAGGACCAACGAGCAGTACTTC
CASSLTGRTNEQYF
>TRBJ2-3|16|TRBD2|TRBV15|few
TGTGCCACCAGCAGACCCAGCGGGAGGGGCACAGATACGCAGTATTTT
CATSRPSGRGTDTQYF
>TRBJ2-7|12|-|TRBV20-1|few
TGCAGTGCTAGTGTGAGCTCCTACGAGCAGTACTTC
CSASVSSYEQYF
>TRBJ1-4|14|TRBD1|TRBV12-3/TRBV12-4|-
TGTGCCAGCAGTCAACAGGGGAGCGGAGAAAAACTGTTTTTT
CASSQQGSGEKLFF
>TRBJ1-5|15|-|TRBV20-1|-
TGCAGTGCAAGAGGACTGACCCCGGGCAATCAGCCCCAGCATTTT
CSARGLTPGNQPQHF
>TRBJ2-1|15|TRBD2|TRBV20-1|-
TGCAGATGTAGAAGCCCTAGCGGAAATTACAATGAGCAGTTCTTC
CRCRSPSGNYNEQFF
>TRBJ1-6|14|-|TRBV6-5|few
TGTGCCAGCAGTTCGGGACACCGAAATTCACCCCTCCACTTT
CASSSGHRNSPLHF
>TRBJ1-1|15|TRBD1|TRBV5-1|many
TGCGCCAGCAGCTTGGAGACAGGGGGCGGCACTGAAGCTTTCTTT
CASSLETGGGTEAFF
>TRBJ2-1|17|TRBD2|TRBV20-1|few
TGCAGTGCTAGAGTCAGACTAGCGGGGGGCTCCTACAATGAGCAGTTCTTC
CSARVRLAGGSYNEQFF
>TRBJ2-1|14|TRBD2|TRBV20-1|-
TGCAGTGCCATAGCACTAGCGGGGGGCAATGAGCAGTTCTTC
CSAIALAGGNEQFF
>TRBJ1-1|13|-|TRBV7-3|many
TGTGCCAGCAGCCCGACAGGTACCACTGAAGCTTTCTTT
CASSPTGTTEAFF
>TRBJ2-5|13|-|TRBV5-6|few
TGTGCCAGCAGCTTAGTGGGGCGGGAGACCCAGTACTTC
CASSLVGRETQYF
>TRBJ2-7|15|-|TRBV6-1|many
TGTGCCAGCAGTGAACGTGGTGGGGTGTATCACGAGCAGTACTTC
CASSERGGVYHEQYF
>TRBJ2-3|16|-|TRBV3-1|few
TGTGCCAGCAGCCAAGATACAGGGTCAAGCACAGATACGCAGTATTTT
CASSQDTGSSTDTQYF
>TRBJ2-3|16|TRBD1|TRBV27|-
TGTGCCAGCAGCCGAACAGGGGGCGCTCCCACAGATACGCAGTATTTT
CASSRTGGAPTDTQYF
>TRBJ2-2|13|-|TRBV9|-
TGTGCCAGCAGCTTTGGGGGCACCGGGGAGCTGTTTTTT
CASSFGGTGELFF
>TRBJ2-7|14|-|TRBV18|few
TGTGCCAGCTCACCAAGGCAGGATTCCTACGAGCAGTACTTC
CASSPRQDSYEQYF
>TRBJ1-4|14|-|TRBV6-1|many
TGTGCCAGCAGGGACACAGCAACTAATGAAAAACTGTTTTTT
CASRDTATNEKLFF
>TRBJ2-1|17|TRBD2|TRBV3-1|few
TGTGCCAGCAGCCTGCGGACTAGCGGGAGGCAGTACAATGAGCAGTTCTTC
CASSLRTSGRQYNEQFF
>TRBJ2-2|14|TRBD2|TRBV20-1|-
TGCAGTGCTGCCCGGGACTATCCCACCGGGGAGCTGTTTTTT
CSAARDYPTGELFF
>TRBJ2-1|14|-|TRBV5-4|few
TGTGCCAGCAGAAGGGACTGGGTAGACAATGAGCAGTTCTTC
CASRRDWVDNEQFF
>TRBJ2-3|17|TRBD2|TRBV29-1|many
TGCAGCGTTGAAGGGCACAAAACTAGCGGGGACACAGATACGCAGTATTTT
CSVEGHKTSGDTDTQYF
>TRBJ2-2|13|-|TRBV7-7|few
TGTGCCAGCAGACCTAGGAGCACCGGGGAGCTGTTTTTT
CASRPRSTGELFF
>TRBJ2-3|14|TRBD1|TRBV7-3|-
TGTGCCAGCAGCTTGGGGGACAGCGGCTATACGCAGTATTTT
CASSLGDSGYTQYF
>TRBJ2-5|16|TRBD2|TRBV18|few
TGTGCCAGCTCACCACTTAGCGGGAACCCTCAAGAGACCCAGTACTTC
CASSPLSGNPQETQYF
>TRBJ2-3|12|-|TRBV6-1|-
TGTGCCAGCAGTGACGGCCCAGATACGCAGTATTTT
CASSDGPDTQYF
>TRBJ2-3|16|TRBD2|TRBV6-2/TRBV6-3|once
TGTGCCAGCAGCGGCGCTAGCGGGGGGGGCACAGATACGCAGTATTTT
CASSGASGGGTDTQYF
>TRBJ1-5|13|-|TRBV12-3/TRBV12-4|-
TGTGCCAGTTCCGGGGCGAGCAATCAGCCCCAGCATTTT
CASSGASNQPQHF
>TRBJ2-2|15|TRBD1|TRBV13|few
TGTGCCAGCAGGGCCGGGACAGAGAACACCGGGGAGCTGTTTTTT
CASRAGTENTGELFF
>TRBJ1-1|16|-|TRBV19|-
TGTGCCAGTAACTTCGCGGCAGGGGCCATGAACACTGAAGCTTTCTTT
CASNFAAGAMNTEAFF
>TRBJ2-3|12|-|TRBV2|-
TGTGCCAGCAGTCCTTTGGTTTATACGCAGTATTTT
CASSPLVYTQYF
>TRBJ2-3|14|TRBD2|TRBV20-1|few
TGCAGTGCCCTCCGAGGCCGGGGGGCAGATACGCAGTATTTT
CSALRGRGADTQYF
>TRBJ2-3|14|TRBD1|TRBV13|-
TGTGCCAGCAGCTTGGGACAGAACACAGATACGCAGTATTTT
CASSLGQNTDTQYF
>TRBJ2-1|15|TRBD2|TRBV6-1|few
TGTGCCAGCAGTCCCTTGACTAGCGAGTACAATGAGCAGTTCTTC
CASSPLTSEYNEQFF
>TRBJ2-5|14|-|TRBV15|few
TGTGCCACCAGCAGAGGAGGGCAGCAAGAGACCCAGTACTTC
CATSRGGQQETQYF
>TRBJ2-5|12|-|TRBV3-1|few
TGTGCCAGCAGCCAAGATTTGGAGACCCAGTACTTC
CASSQDLETQYF
>TRBJ2-2|20|-|TRBV10-3|few
TGTGCCATCAGTGAGTCATCCGGGGGGCTGGTAGCGGAGAACACCGGGGAGCTGTTTTTT
CAISESSGGLVAENTGELFF
>TRBJ2-5|13|TRBD2|TRBV20-1|few
TGCAGTGCTCAATTACCGGGACTAGAATTTCCGTACTTC
CSAQLPGLEFPYF
>TRBJ2-1|14|-|TRBV18|-
TGTGCCAGCTCACCAGAGGCACCTGGGAATGAGCAGTTCTTC
CASSPEAPGNEQFF
>TRBJ2-2|15|TRBD2|TRBV30|-
TGTGCCTGGGGGGTGCTAGCGGGGGGCCCCGGGGAGCTGTTTTTT
CAWGVLAGGPGELFF
>TRBJ2-3|16|-|TRBV7-2|few
TGTGCCAGCAGCCGGGCGGGGGACAGGCTCACAGATACGCAGTATTTT
CASSRAGDRLTDTQYF
>TRBJ2-1|17|-|TRBV5-1|-
TGCGCCAGCAGCTCGCTACAACTGTTGGGGATTTACAATGAGCAGTTCTTC
CASSSLQLLGIYNEQFF
>TRBJ1-2|15|TRBD1|TRBV4-3|-
TGCGCCAGCAGCCAAGGGGGACAGGGGGGCTATGGCTACACCTTC
CASSQGGQGGYGYTF
>TRBJ1-4|11|-|TRBV12-3/TRBV12-4|many
TGTGCCAGCAGTTTAGATGAAAAACTGTTTTTT
CASSLDEKLFF
>TRBJ1-5|15|TRBD1|TRBV6-1|many
TGTGCCAGCAGTGGACAGGGTTTCGGCAATCAGCCCCAGCATTTT
CASSGQGFGNQPQHF
>TRBJ1-1|16|TRBD1|TRBV20-1|many
TGCAGTGCTAGTACAGGGGCGAGCGGATCTGGGACTGAAGCTTTCTTT
CSASTGASGSGTEAFF
>TRBJ1-2|13|-|TRBV6-1|many
TGTGCCAGCAGTGAAGGGGGATTCTATGGCTACACCTTC
CASSEGGFYGYTF
>TRBJ1-2|14|-|TRBV7-2|many
TGTGCCAGCAGCTTAGTAGCGGGGCAGGGGGGCTACACCTTC
CASSLVAGQGGYTF
>TRBJ2-1|16|TRBD2|TRBV6-1|many
TGTGCCAGCAGCCCCCGAGGGGAGGGAATGAACAATGAGCAGTTCTTC
CASSPRGEGMNNEQFF
>TRBJ2-1|15|TRBD2|TRBV5-1|many
TGCGCCAGCAGCCTCATAGCGGGAGGAGGGAATGAGCAGTTCTTC
CASSLIAGGGNEQFF
>TRBJ1-1|16|TRBD1|TRBV20-1|many
TGCAGTGCTAGGACAGGGGAGCCTAACATGAACACTGAAGCTTTCTTT
CSARTGEPNMNTEAFF
>TRBJ2-7|16|-|TRBV18|-
TGTGCCAGCTCACCACCGGGTCGGATAGATCCCTACGAGCAGTACTTC
CASSPPGRIDPYEQYF